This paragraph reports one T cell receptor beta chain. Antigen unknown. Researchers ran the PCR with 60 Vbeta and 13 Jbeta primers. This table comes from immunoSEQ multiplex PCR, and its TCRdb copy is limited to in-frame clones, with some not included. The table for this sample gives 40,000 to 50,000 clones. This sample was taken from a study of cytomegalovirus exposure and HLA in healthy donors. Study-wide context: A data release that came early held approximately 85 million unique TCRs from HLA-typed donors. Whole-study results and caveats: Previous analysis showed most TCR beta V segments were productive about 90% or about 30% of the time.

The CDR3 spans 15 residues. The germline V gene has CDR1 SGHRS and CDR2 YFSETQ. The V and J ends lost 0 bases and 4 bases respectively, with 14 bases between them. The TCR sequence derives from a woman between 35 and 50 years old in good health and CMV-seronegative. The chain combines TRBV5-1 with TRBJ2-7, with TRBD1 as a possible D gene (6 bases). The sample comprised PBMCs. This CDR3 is CASSLVKGRGYEQYF. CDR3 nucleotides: TGCGCCAGCAGCTTGGTAAAGGGAAGGGGGTACGAGCAGTACTTC.